The following is a TCR beta chain sequence with its context. The antigen remains unidentified. This record belongs to a study of blood T cell dynamics during melanoma immunotherapy. Study-level points and caveats: The most clonal sorted CD8+ subset, immune-effector cells, was closest to cell-free DNA CDR3 sequences.

Method: immunoSEQ multiplex PCR; TCRdb's copy keeps in-frame clones and lacks some. The sample lists around 12,000 clones; 91% were seen once. The sample's time point: week 3, after first cycle of checkpoint inhibitor. At 12 weeks after first infusion, RECIST 1.1 defined response for most patients. V lost 0 bases and J lost 4, with 9 bases in between. CDR1 SEHNR and CDR2 FQNEAQ come from the germline V gene (reference sequence). The CDR3 is 14 residues long. The rearrangement links TRBV7-9 to TRBJ1-1; weak D call: TRBD1 (5 bases). The sequencing here drew on effector memory CD8+ T cells from blood, taken from a patient treated with checkpoint blockade. This clonotype was sampled from a human donor with melanoma. In DNA form, the CDR3 reads TGTGCCAGCAGCTTAGCCGGGGACCCCACTGAAGCTTTCTTT. Protein product: CASSLAGDPTEAFF. Based on the CDR3 plus reference TRBV7-9 and TRBJ1-1, the full variable domain is DTGVSQNPRHKITKRGQNVTFRCDPISEHNRLYWYRQTLGQGPEFLTYFQNEAQLEKSRLLSDRFSAERPKGSFSTLEIQRTEQGDSAMYLCASSLAGDPTEAFFGQGTRLTVV.